Each of the 20 T cell receptor beta chains below was sequenced from the same sample in a study of T cells in Graves' hyperthyroidism and ophthalmopathy (dated by TCRdb to 2018 to 2020). The library relied on multiplex PCR. The data were produced on an Illumina HiSeq 2000. Amplification of TCR beta CDR3 regions was carried out from RNA transcripts. The first round of RT-PCR for the TCR CDR3 was performed with the HTBI primer set and the Qiagen OneStep RT-PCR kit. TCRdb reran the public reads through fastp at Q25 and MiXCR, keeping productive beta chains. Under each unique CDR3 protein, matching rows form one entry showing the most common genes and DNA. This sample is represented by about 350,000 distinct CDR3 sequences; more than 11% of them were singletons. Under 30% of the sample is taken by the ten largest. The material sequenced was blood. These receptors were obtained from a woman between 25 and 40 years old with Graves' hyperthyroidism.

This clonotype was seen repeatedly, ten times or more. The rearrangement links TRBV18 to TRBJ1-1; the D gene is possibly TRBD1 (6 bases). V shed 3 bases and J shed 1 base, with 12 bases lying between them. In germline, CDR1 is KGHSH, CDR2 LQKENI. This CDR3 is 15 amino acids long. The DNA for the CDR3 is TGTGCCAGCTCACCGGCCGGGGGGGCGAACACTGAAGCTTTCTTT. It encodes CASSPAGGANTEAFF.

V and J are TRBV19 and TRBJ1-1; weak D call: TRBD1 (5 bases). With 7 bases removed from V and 4 bases from J, the gap between germline ends came to 19 bases. CDR1 and CDR2 (germline): LNHDA, SQIVND (reference sequence). The CDR3 runs to 15 residues. Here the CDR3 DNA reads TGTGCCAGTAATTGGGACGGCCGACGTACCACTGAAGCTTTCTTT. Translated: CASNWDGRRTTEAFF.

This clonotype was detected ten times or more. The J gene is TRBJ1-1, the V gene TRBV27; D unresolved. The CDR3 length is 13 residues. The germline V and J ends were trimmed by 5 bases and 7 bases, with 14 bases remaining between them. In germline, CDR1 is MNHEY, CDR2 SMNVEV (reference sequence). The CDR3: CASSNQAANEAFF. The CDR3 DNA reads as TGTGCCAGCAGTAATCAGGCGGCAAATGAAGCTTTCTTT.

This chain uses TRBV3-1 with TRBJ2-2; D ambiguous. This CDR3 spans 12 amino acids. Germline assignment: CDR1 LGHDT and CDR2 YNNKEL (reference sequence). Trimming took off 2 bases at V and 5 bases at J, with 3 bases between the two ends. This CDR3 is CASSQPTGELFF. As DNA, the CDR3 is TGTGCCAGCAGCCAACCTACCGGGGAGCTGTTTTTT.

This clonotype was recorded at least ten times. This chain connects TRBV20-1 to TRBJ2-5, with D possibly being TRBD2 (5 bases). The CDR3 is 12 amino acids. V lost 3 bases, J lost 5 bases, and 10 bases lay in between. CDR1 is DFQATT, CDR2 SNEGSKA, per germline (reference sequence). In DNA form, the CDR3 reads TGCAGTGCTAGCGGGATAGTGGAGACCCAGTACTTC. This codes for CSASGIVETQYF.

In this sample, this clonotype turned up a few times. The chain recombines TRBV12-3 or TRBV12-4 with TRBJ2-1; D not certain. This CDR3 has 16 amino acids. The V end lost 3 bases, the J end lost 0 bases, and 12 bases lay between the germline ends. CDR3 sequence reads: CASSLLGVLSYNEQFF. CDR3 coding DNA: TGTGCCAGCAGTTTGTTGGGCGTCCTCTCCTACAATGAGCAGTTCTTC.

This clonotype has at least ten counts. The rearrangement uses TRBV6-2 or TRBV6-3 and TRBJ2-7; weak D call: TRBD1 (6 bases). V was pared by 8 bases and J by 5 bases, with 19 bases between. This CDR3 has 14 amino acids. Germline V gene data show CDR1 as MNHEY and CDR2 as SVGEGT. The CDR3 reads CASLRGWVSDEQYF. For the CDR3, the DNA is TGTGCCAGCCTAAGGGGGTGGGTCAGCGACGAGCAGTACTTC.

This clonotype was observed at least ten times. This chain links TRBV27 with TRBJ1-1; D remains unclear. The CDR3 extends over 13 amino acids. The ends were cut back, 1 base at V and 5 bases at J, with 8 bases in the middle. Looked up from germline, CDR1 is MNHEY and CDR2 is SMNVEV (reference sequence). The CDR3 nucleotides are TGTGCCAGCAGTTTATTCGTGGGGACTGAAGCTTTCTTT. Its protein product is CASSLFVGTEAFF.

This clonotype appeared many times. This rearrangement joins TRBV14 to TRBJ2-5, with 10 bases matching TRBD2. V lost 8 bases to trimming and J lost 7 bases; unmatched junction nucleotides: 10. CDR1 is SGHDN and CDR2 is FVKESK in the germline V gene. There are 14 residues in the CDR3. CDR3 nucleotides: TGTGCCAGCGGGGCTAGCGGGAGTCTGGTGACCCAGTACTTC. Translated: CASGASGSLVTQYF.

This rearrangement joins TRBV2 to TRBJ2-3; the match to TRBD2 covers 8 bases. CDR3 length: 16 amino acids. J was trimmed by 3 bases and V by 5 bases; bases with no gene match: 10. Germline CDR1 reads SNHLY; CDR2 reads FYNNEI. The chain's CDR3 is CASSRYSGIGTDTQYF. Here the CDR3 DNA reads TGTGCCAGCAGTCGTTATAGCGGGATTGGTACAGATACGCAGTATTTT.

This clonotype was seen at least ten times. This chain connects TRBV12-3 or TRBV12-4 to TRBJ1-5; D unresolved. The CDR3 totals 13 residues. V gave up 7 bases and J gave up 5 bases, with 12 bases separating them. For the CDR3, the DNA is TGTGCCAGCACCTCCAAGCGGGATCAGCCCCAGCATTTT. Encoded protein: CASTSKRDQPQHF.

This chain connects TRBV10-3 to TRBJ2-3; 12 bases map to TRBD2. Trimming took 6 bases from V and 3 from J; bases not matched to a gene: 1. Germline V gives CDR1 ENHRY, CDR2 SYGVKD. This CDR3 has 14 residues. Here the CDR3 DNA reads TGTGCCATCAGCGGGACTAGCGGGACAGATACGCAGTATTTT. Translation gives CAISGTSGTDTQYF.

This clonotype is a singleton in its sample. One base away lies a much larger clone, so this may be a sequencing read error. The V gene is TRBV12-3 or TRBV12-4, the J gene TRBJ2-1; D is undetermined. Trimming removed 5 bases from V and 6 bases from J, with 11 bases in between. The CDR3 has 13 residues. Here the CDR3 reads CASSQLPCNEQFF. CDR3 sequence (DNA): TGTGCCAGCAGTCAGCTCCCATGCAATGAGCAGTTCTTC.

This clonotype was detected many times. V gene TRBV29-1 combines with J gene TRBJ1-1; D possibly corresponds to TRBD1 (6 bases). The CDR3 extends over 14 amino acids. Germline V gives CDR1 SQVTM, CDR2 ANQGSEA. Trimming cost V 7 bases and J 2 bases, with 17 bases left between them. This CDR3 reads CSATPDRLNTEAFF. The DNA of the CDR3 is TGCAGCGCGACCCCGGACAGACTCAACACTGAAGCTTTCTTT.

The genes are TRBV5-1 and TRBJ2-7, with 7 bases fitting TRBD1. Germline V lookup: CDR1 SGHRS, CDR2 YFSETQ. V lost 2 bases and J lost 3; bases outside the gene matches: 8. The CDR3 consists of 15 residues. The CDR3 reads CASSFFDRDVYEQYF. As DNA, the CDR3 is TGCGCCAGCAGCTTTTTCGACAGGGATGTCTACGAGCAGTACTTC.

The chain employs TRBV5-1 and TRBJ1-6; D not certain. Germline values: CDR1 SGHRS, CDR2 YFSETQ. The V and J ends lost 0 bases and 0 bases respectively, with 13 bases between them. The CDR3 totals 18 residues. The CDR3 coding sequence is TGCGCCAGCAGCTTGGCATCAGGTCCCAGCTCCTATAATTCACCCCTCCACTTT. Translated: CASSLASGPSSYNSPLHF. The full variable domain, with the rest looked up from reference TRBV5-1 and TRBJ1-6, is KAGVTQTPRYLIKTRGQQVTLSCSPISGHRSVSWYQQTPGQGLQFLFEYFSETQRNKGNFPGRFSGRQFSNSRSEMNVSTLELGDSALYLCASSLASGPSSYNSPLHFGNGTRLTVT.

This clonotype was recorded a few times. This chain joins TRBV6-5 and TRBJ2-2, with D possibly called TRBD1 or TRBD2 (5 bases each). The CDR3 runs to 14 residues. Germline assignment: CDR1 MNHEY and CDR2 SVGAGI. The V and J ends lost 2 bases and 3 bases respectively, with 7 bases between them. As DNA, the CDR3 is TGTGCCAGCAGTTACGGGACCTACACCGGGGAGCTGTTTTTT. This codes for CASSYGTYTGELFF.

This clonotype was seen many times. This chain uses TRBV5-1 with TRBJ2-3, with unresolved D. V was clipped by 3 bases and J by 4 bases, with 6 bases between them. This CDR3 contains 12 residues. Per germline, CDR1 SGHRS and CDR2 YFSETQ. The DNA for the CDR3 is TGCGCCAGCAGCTATGGGTCAGATACGCAGTATTTT. Translated: CASSYGSDTQYF. Filled out from reference TRBV5-1 and TRBJ2-3, the complete variable domain reads KAGVTQTPRYLIKTRGQQVTLSCSPISGHRSVSWYQQTPGQGLQFLFEYFSETQRNKGNFPGRFSGRQFSNSRSEMNVSTLELGDSALYLCASSYGSDTQYFGPGTRLTVL.

This clonotype was seen a handful of times. The junction departs from the called germline gene at one end, perhaps through a read error. The chain couples TRBV10-3 to TRBJ2-7, with D tentatively TRBD1 or TRBD2 (6 bases each). The CDR3 extends over 15 amino acids. Per the germline V gene, CDR1 is ENHRY and CDR2 is SYGVKD. The CDR3 here is CATSEGGAASYEQYF. In nucleotides, the CDR3 is TGTGCCACCAGTGAGGGGGGTGCAGCCTCCTACGAGCAGTACTTC.

Of note for this clonotype: Possible read error: a much larger clone is one base away. This chain connects TRBV6-1 to TRBJ2-1; 8 nucleotides agree with TRBD1. The CDR3 spans 15 residues. From germline, CDR1 is MNHNS and CDR2 SASEGT. CDR3 nucleotide sequence: TGTGGCAGCATGCCGCTAGGACAGGGCTACAATGAGCAGTTCTTC. Protein product: CGSMPLGQGYNEQFF.